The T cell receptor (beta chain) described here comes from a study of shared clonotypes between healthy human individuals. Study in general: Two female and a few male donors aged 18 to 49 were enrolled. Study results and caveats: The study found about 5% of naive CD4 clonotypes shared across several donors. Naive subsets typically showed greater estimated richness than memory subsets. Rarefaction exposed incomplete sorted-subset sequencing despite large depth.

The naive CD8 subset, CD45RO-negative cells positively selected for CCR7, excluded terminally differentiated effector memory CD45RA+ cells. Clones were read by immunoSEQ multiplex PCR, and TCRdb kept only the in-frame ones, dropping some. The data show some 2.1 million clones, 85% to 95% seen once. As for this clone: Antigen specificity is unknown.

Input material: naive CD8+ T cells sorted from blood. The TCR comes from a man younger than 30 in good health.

The CDR3 DNA sequence: TGTGCCAGCAGCATTACTAGAGAGCAGTTCTTC. This gives the protein CASSITREQFF. J is TRBJ2-1 and V is TRBV7-9; a possible D gene is TRBD2 (5 bases). V was cut by 5 bases and J by 10 bases, with 9 bases left in between. The CDR3 covers 11 residues. CDR1 SEHNR and CDR2 FQNEAQ come from the germline V gene (reference sequence).